This TCR beta chain was found in a study of blood T cell repertoires in COVID-19. Study context: Sites across the United States, Italy and Spain contributed samples from acute and convalescent COVID-19. Sources were T cells, B-cell-depleted T cells, or PBMCs; the material itself was cDNA or gDNA.

The junction had 5 bases not matched to a gene; V was cut back by 9 bases and J by 7 bases. There are 12 residues in the CDR3. From germline, CDR1 is SNHLY and CDR2 FYNNEI. Original analysis: Reference gene primer amplification gave estimated nucleated cell counts. Produced via immunoSEQ multiplex PCR; TCRdb's table is partial and in-frame only. For V, J and clone size, that table is used; D and trimming come from the DNA. The data show 120,000 to 150,000 clones, roughly 79% seen once. The specimen was peripheral blood. The clonotype was recovered from a human donor with acute or convalescent COVID-19. The donor label of this sample is uncertain. The chain recombines TRBV2 with TRBJ2-7, with TRBD1 identical over 11 bases. The DNA of the CDR3 is TGTGCCAGAGGGACAGGGGGAAGAGAGCAGTACTTC. It translates to CARGTGGREQYF.